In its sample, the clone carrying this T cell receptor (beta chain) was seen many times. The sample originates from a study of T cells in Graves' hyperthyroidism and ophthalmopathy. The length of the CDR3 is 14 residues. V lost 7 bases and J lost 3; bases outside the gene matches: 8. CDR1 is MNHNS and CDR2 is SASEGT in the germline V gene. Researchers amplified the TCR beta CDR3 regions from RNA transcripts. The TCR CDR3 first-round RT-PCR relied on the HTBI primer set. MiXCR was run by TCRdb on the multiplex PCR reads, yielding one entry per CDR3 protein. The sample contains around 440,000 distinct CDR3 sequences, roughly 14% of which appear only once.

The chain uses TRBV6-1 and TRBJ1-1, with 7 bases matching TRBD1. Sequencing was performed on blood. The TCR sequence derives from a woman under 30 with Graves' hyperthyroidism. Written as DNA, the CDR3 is TGTGCCAGCAAGAGAGGGGGCAGTTACACTGAAGCTTTCTTT. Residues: CASKRGGSYTEAFF.